This T cell receptor beta chain is from a study of blood T cell repertoires in COVID-19 (dated by TCRdb to 2018 to 2020). For context, the study as a whole: Samples covering the acute and convalescent phases of COVID-19 were provided by collaborators in the United States, Italy and Spain. The prospective study material was composed of cDNA or gDNA derived from T cells, B-cell-depleted T cells, or PBMCs. Deeply sampled blood TCRbeta repertoires from subjects exposed to, actively infected with, or recovered from COVID-19 were included in the dataset. The repertoires were released in a freely available public database intended as a resource for research on the immune response to SARS-CoV-2. The samples were drawn from two sources: the first 160 participants of the ongoing ImmuneRACE study, and some 1,300 subjects contributed by 6 global collaborators. The sample metadata nearly always contained a de-identified subject ID, COVID-19 status, age in years and sex. Where available, HLA class I and class II types were taken from metadata supplied by the sample provider and were not determined by assay-based typing.

V is cut back by 4 bases and J by 4 bases, with 7 bases in the junction unmatched. The CDR3 starts with the cysteine, ends with the phenylalanine, and has 14 residues. The DNA shown is the 42-base CDR3, in frame from base 1. CDR1 and CDR2 were assigned from the germline V gene as SGHRS and YFSETQ. Each collaborating institution followed its own protocols to collect whole blood in K2EDTA tubes. For TCRbeta analysis, collaborators shipped samples in one of three forms: frozen whole blood, isolated PBMCs, or DNA extracted from either of those sample types. TCRbeta CDR3 regions were amplified from genomic DNA using the immunoSEQ Assay, a bias-controlled multiplex PCR. Under the source paper's analysis protocol: The number of nucleated cells in each sample was estimated from the amplification of reference gene primers within the assay. To quantify the absolute abundance of each unique TCRbeta CDR3 rearrangement, sequence reads were collapsed and filtered. For each sample, productive Simpson clonality was calculated by taking the square root of Simpson's diversity index across productive rearrangements. The table comes from immuneACCESS by way of TCRdb, which keeps in-frame sequences with V and J called. Part of the clones is missing from these tables; in studies checked, under half for an unresolved V gene and the rest for unknown reasons. V and J calls and clone size are those listed in that table; D and trimming were worked out from the DNA. The table for this sample lists roughly 65,000 clones; 70% to 80% of them were counted only once. About 25% of the sample rests with the top ten.

About this clone itself: Its antigen is not yet known. No per-base quality is available; no much larger clone lies one base away.

The study at large found these results: How much clinical and demographic metadata was included differed by source and by participant, and the metadata was provided uncurated.

Sequenced sample: peripheral blood. The clonotype comes from a human donor in a cohort sampled during active COVID-19. This chain is built from TRBV5-1 and TRBJ1-2; 7 nucleotides in the junction match TRBD1. The CDR3: CASSPGTAGYGYTF. The nucleotide sequence is given as TGCGCCAGCAGCCCTGGGACAGCCGGCTATGGCTACACCTTC.